This TCR beta chain was sequenced for a study of T cells after yellow fever vaccination. Findings and limits, study-wide: Contaminating bulk clonotypes could be abundant in FACS-sorted repertoires. Few clonotypes appeared in both CD4 and CD8 compartments.

The CDR3 runs to 17 residues. In germline, CDR1 is LGHNA, CDR2 YNFKEQ. V gave up 1 base and J gave up 10 bases, with 23 bases separating them. For this clonotype: What it binds is not known.

From the 5' RACE reads, TCRdb called clonotypes with MiXCR, one entry per CDR3 protein. The data contain some 290,000 distinct CDR3 sequences, about 11% of them singletons. The specimen was CD4+ T cells sorted from PBMCs, collected 45 days after the yellow fever booster vaccination. The chain employs TRBV4-2 and TRBJ2-1, with D perhaps matching TRBD1 (6 bases). The sequence was obtained from a young man who received the YFV17D yellow fever vaccine. The CDR3 protein is CASSQASRERLRGEQFF. CDR3 bases: TGTGCCAGCAGCCAAGCATCTCGGGAAAGACTTAGGGGGGAGCAGTTCTTC.